This T cell receptor beta chain was found in a study of CD8 T cells in ankylosing spondylitis. Using its own MiXCR run on the 5' RACE reads, TCRdb lists one record per CDR3 protein. The sample includes roughly 40,000 distinct CDR3 sequences, about 10% of them seen just once. The material sequenced was blood, either unsorted or a sorted T cell fraction (not recorded which). The TCR sequence derives from a male donor with ankylosing spondylitis or in good health (not recorded which).

The CDR3 loop reads CASSPNPSSGETQYF. The CDR3 coding sequence is TGTGCCAGCTCACCAAACCCCTCTAGCGGGGAGACCCAGTACTTC. The chain has TRBV18 and TRBJ2-5; TRBD2 aligns across 8 bases. V lost 2 bases and J lost 5; bases outside the gene matches: 7. The CDR3 is 15 amino acids. Germline CDR1 KGHSH, CDR2 LQKENI.